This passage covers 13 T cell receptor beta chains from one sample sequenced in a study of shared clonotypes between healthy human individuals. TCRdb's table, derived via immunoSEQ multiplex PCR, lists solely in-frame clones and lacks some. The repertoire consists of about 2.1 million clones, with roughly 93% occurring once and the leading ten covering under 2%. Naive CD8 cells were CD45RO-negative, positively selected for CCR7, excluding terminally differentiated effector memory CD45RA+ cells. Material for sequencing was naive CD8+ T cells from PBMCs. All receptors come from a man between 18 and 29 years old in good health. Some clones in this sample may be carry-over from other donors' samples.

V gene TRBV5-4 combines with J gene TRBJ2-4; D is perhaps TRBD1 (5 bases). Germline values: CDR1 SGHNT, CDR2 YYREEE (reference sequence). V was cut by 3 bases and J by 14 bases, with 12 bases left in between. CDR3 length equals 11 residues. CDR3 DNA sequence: TGTGCCAGCAGCTGGGAAGGGGCTGAGTACTTC. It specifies CASSWEGAEYF.

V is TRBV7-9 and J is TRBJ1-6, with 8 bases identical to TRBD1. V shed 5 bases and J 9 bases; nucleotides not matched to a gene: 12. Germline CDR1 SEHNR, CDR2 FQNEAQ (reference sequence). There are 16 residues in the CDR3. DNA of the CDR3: TGTGCCAGCAGCCCCGTGGGGGGGACAGGCGGTTCACCCCTCCACTTT. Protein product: CASSPVGGTGGSPLHF.

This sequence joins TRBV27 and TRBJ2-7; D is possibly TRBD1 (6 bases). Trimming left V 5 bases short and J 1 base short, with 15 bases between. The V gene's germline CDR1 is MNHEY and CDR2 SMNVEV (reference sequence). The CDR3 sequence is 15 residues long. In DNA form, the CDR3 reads TGTGCCAGCAGTAGCCGGGACACCCCTTCCTACGAGCAGTACTTC. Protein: CASSSRDTPSYEQYF.

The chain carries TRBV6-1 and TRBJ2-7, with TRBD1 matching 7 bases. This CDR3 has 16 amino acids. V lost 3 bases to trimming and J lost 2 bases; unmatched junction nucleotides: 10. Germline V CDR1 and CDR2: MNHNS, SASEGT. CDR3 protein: CASSDSGQVPTYEQYF. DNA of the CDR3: TGTGCCAGCAGTGATTCCGGACAGGTCCCGACCTACGAGCAGTACTTC.

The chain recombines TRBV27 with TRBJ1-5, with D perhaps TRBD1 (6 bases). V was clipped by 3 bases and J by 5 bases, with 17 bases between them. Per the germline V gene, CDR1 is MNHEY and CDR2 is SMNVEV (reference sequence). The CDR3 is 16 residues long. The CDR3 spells CASSFSAGEWDQPQHF. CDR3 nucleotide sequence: TGTGCCAGCAGTTTCTCCGCAGGGGAATGGGATCAGCCCCAGCATTTT.

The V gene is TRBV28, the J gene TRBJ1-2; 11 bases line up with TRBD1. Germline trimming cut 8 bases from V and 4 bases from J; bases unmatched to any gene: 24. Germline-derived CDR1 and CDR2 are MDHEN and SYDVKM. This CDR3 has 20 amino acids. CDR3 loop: CASLDPSDRGQRGSSYGYTF. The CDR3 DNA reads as TGTGCCAGCCTTGACCCTTCGGACAGGGGGCAGAGGGGGTCGAGCTATGGCTACACCTTC.

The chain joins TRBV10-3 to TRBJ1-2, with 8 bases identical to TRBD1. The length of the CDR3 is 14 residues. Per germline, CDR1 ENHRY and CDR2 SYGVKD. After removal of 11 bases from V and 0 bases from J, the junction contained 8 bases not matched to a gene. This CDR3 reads CAVYRGQANYGYTF. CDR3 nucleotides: TGTGCCGTATATCGGGGACAGGCTAACTATGGCTACACCTTC.

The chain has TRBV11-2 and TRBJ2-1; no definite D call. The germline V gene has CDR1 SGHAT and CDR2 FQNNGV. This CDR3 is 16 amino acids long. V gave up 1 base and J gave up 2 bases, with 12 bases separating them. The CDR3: CASSLVSVATYNEQFF. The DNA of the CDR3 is TGTGCCAGCAGCTTAGTTTCAGTGGCTACCTACAATGAGCAGTTCTTC.

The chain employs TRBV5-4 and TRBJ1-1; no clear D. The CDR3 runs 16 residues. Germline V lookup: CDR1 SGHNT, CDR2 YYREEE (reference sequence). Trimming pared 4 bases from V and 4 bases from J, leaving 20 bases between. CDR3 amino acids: CASSARPHGSSTEAFF. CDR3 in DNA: TGTGCCAGCAGCGCCCGGCCCCACGGATCGAGCACTGAAGCTTTCTTT.

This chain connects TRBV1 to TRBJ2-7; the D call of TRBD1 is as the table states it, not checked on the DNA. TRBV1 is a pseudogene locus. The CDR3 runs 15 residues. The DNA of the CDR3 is TGCACCAGCAGCCAAGATCTCGGACACTACTACGAGCAGTACTTC. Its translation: CTSSQDLGHYYEQYF.

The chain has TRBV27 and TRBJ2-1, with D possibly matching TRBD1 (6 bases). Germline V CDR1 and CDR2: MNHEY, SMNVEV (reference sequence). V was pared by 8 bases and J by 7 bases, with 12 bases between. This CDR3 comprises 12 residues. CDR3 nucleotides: TGTGCCAGCCGGACAGAATCGAATGAGCAGTTCTTC. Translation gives CASRTESNEQFF.

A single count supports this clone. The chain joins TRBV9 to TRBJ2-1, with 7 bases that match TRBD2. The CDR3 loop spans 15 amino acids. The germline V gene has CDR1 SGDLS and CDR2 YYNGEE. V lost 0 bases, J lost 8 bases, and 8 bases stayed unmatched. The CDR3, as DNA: TGTGCCAGCAGCGTAGAGCCCTTAGCGGGCGATGAGCAGTTCTTC. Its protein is CASSVEPLAGDEQFF.

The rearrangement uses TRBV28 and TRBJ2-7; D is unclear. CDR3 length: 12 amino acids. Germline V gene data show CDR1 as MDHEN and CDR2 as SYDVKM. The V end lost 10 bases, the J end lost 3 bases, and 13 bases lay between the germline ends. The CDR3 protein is CATQNTDYEQYF. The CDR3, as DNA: TGTGCCACCCAAAACACGGACTACGAGCAGTACTTC.